Presented here are 12 T cell receptor beta chains from one specimen sequenced in a study of radiation and T cells in renal cell carcinoma. Assay used: immunoSEQ multiplex PCR; TCRdb lists only in-frame clones, some missing. The profile shows about 47,000 clones, about 80% of them singletons. Specified time point: blood 2 weeks post-SBRT. The treatment is: 15 Gy SBRT to primary tumor, nephrectomy 4 weeks later. The sequences come from blood, collected from a patient whose treatment included radiotherapy and nephrectomy. These receptors were taken from an older woman with renal cell carcinoma.

This clone is a singleton in its sample. The CDR3 DNA reads as TGTGCCAGCTCACCCCGTGAGCTTTACGAGCAGTACTTC. It is translated as CASSPRELYEQYF. V gene TRBV18 combines with J gene TRBJ2-7; D ambiguous. Germline loops: CDR1 KGHSH, CDR2 LQKENI. This CDR3 contains 13 residues. V gave up 3 bases and J gave up 4 bases, with 10 bases separating them.

V and J are TRBV25-1 and TRBJ1-3; D remains ambiguous. Trimming took off 5 bases at V and 4 bases at J, with 12 bases between the two ends. CDR3 size: 14 residues. Germline V lookup: CDR1 MGHDK, CDR2 SYGVNS. The CDR3: CASSYGFLGNTIYF. The CDR3 nucleotides are TGTGCCAGCAGTTATGGTTTTCTCGGAAACACCATATATTTT.

V is TRBV6-1 and J is TRBJ1-3; D might be TRBD1 (5 bases). The CDR3 is 12 amino acids. Germline V gene data show CDR1 as MNHNS and CDR2 as SASEGT. Trimming took off 2 bases at V and 9 bases at J, with 8 bases between the two ends. The CDR3 reads CASSELGGTIYF. The CDR3 nucleotides read TGTGCCAGCAGTGAACTGGGGGGCACCATATATTTT.

The rearrangement joins TRBV5-4 to TRBJ1-1, with D unclear. V dropped 4 bases and J dropped 6 bases, with 13 bases sitting between them. CDR3 size: 13 residues. The germline CDR1 and CDR2 sequences are SGHNT and YYREEE (reference sequence). The CDR3 region has the DNA TGTGCCAGCAGCCCCGCCGGGAGCCCTGAAGCTTTCTTT. It translates to CASSPAGSPEAFF.

Comment on this clone: The junction shows a germline mismatch at one end, possibly a read error. The V call is TRBV20-1, the J call TRBJ1-2; 9 bases match TRBD1. The CDR3 length is 10 residues. Germline CDR1 reads DFQATT; CDR2 reads SNEGSKA (reference sequence). In DNA form, the CDR3 reads TGCAGTGCCAAACAGGGGGCGATAATCTTC. Protein: CSAKQGAIIF.

The CDR3 region is CASSEGDIHQPQHF. The CDR3 DNA reads as TGTGCCAGCAGTGAGGGGGACATCCATCAGCCCCAGCATTTT. This rearrangement joins TRBV6-4 to TRBJ1-5, with D perhaps matching TRBD1 (6 bases). Trimming took 3 bases from V and 5 from J, leaving 11 bases between them. The CDR3 consists of 14 residues. The germline gives CDR1 MRHNA, CDR2 SNTAGT.

V usage is TRBV10-2 and J usage is TRBJ2-1; 10 bases match TRBD1. CDR1 and CDR2 from the germline V gene are WSHSY and SAAADI. With V trimmed by 6 bases and J by 2 bases, 19 bases remained unmatched. This CDR3 is 20 amino acids long. CDR3 sequence: CASRRWGTGALGSTYNEQFF. CDR3 DNA: TGCGCCAGCAGGCGGTGGGGGACAGGGGCGTTGGGGAGCACCTACAATGAGCAGTTCTTC.

This chain joins TRBV15 and TRBJ1-4, with D tentatively TRBD1 (5 bases). Germline CDR1 is LNHNV and CDR2 is YYDKDF (reference sequence). V lost 4 bases and J lost 1, with 10 bases in between. The CDR3 extends over 15 amino acids. CDR3 sequence: CATSTDGGTNEKLFF. The CDR3, as DNA: TGTGCCACCAGCACAGACGGGGGAACTAATGAAAAACTGTTTTTT.

The chain has TRBV10-3 and TRBJ1-2, with 8 bases identical to TRBD1. After removal of 10 bases from V and 0 bases from J, the junction contained 4 bases not matched to a gene. This CDR3 region has 13 residues. Germline V gene data show CDR1 as ENHRY and CDR2 as SYGVKD. CDR3 loop: CATTGGSNYGYTF. For the CDR3, the DNA is TGTGCCACAACAGGGGGATCTAACTATGGCTACACCTTC.

The rearrangement links TRBV9 to TRBJ2-7, with TRBD2 matching 10 bases. Germline CDR1 reads SGDLS; CDR2 reads YYNGEE. V was pared by 0 bases and J by 1 base, with 4 bases of the junction left unmatched. The length of the CDR3 is 16 residues. The CDR3 DNA reads TGTGCCAGCAGCGTAGGGGCTAGCGGGGGTTCCTACGAGCAGTACTTC. Translation: CASSVGASGGSYEQYF.

The genes are TRBV19 and TRBJ1-5; D not certain. This CDR3 is 13 amino acids long. CDR1 and CDR2 from the germline V gene are LNHDA and SQIVND (reference sequence). Trimming stripped 3 bases from V and 4 bases from J, with 7 bases between. The CDR3, as DNA: TGTGCCAGTAGTATCCAGGAGAATCAGCCCCAGCATTTT. Amino acids: CASSIQENQPQHF.

The rearrangement joins TRBV6-1 to TRBJ2-3; possible D gene TRBD1, 6 bases. This CDR3 spans 15 amino acids. Germline CDR1 MNHNS, CDR2 SASEGT. The chain's CDR3 is CAGGTGDISTDTQYF. The CDR3 nucleotides read TGTGCAGGGGGAACCGGGGACATTAGCACAGATACGCAGTATTTT.